The entry that follows covers one T cell receptor (beta chain) sequence. The CDR3 totals 16 residues. Per the germline V gene, CDR1 is SEHNR and CDR2 is FQNEAQ (reference sequence). The V gene lost 5 bases and the J gene lost 5 bases, with 21 bases spanning the gap. This specimen comes from a study of blood T cell repertoires in COVID-19. Overall study: Both acute and convalescent COVID-19 samples were obtained from the United States, Italy and Spain. T cells, B-cell-depleted T cells, or PBMCs provided the cDNA or gDNA that served as material.

Authors' data handling: Estimated nucleated cell counts came from reference gene primer amplification. Profiling relied on immunoSEQ multiplex PCR, and the TCRdb table lists in-frame clones only, not all of them. The D gene and trimming were derived from the DNA, and the V and J assignments and clone size from that table. The sample comprises hundreds of thousands of clones, about 82% of which are singletons, and approximately 5.1% rests with the top ten. The receptor was derived from a man in his fifties with COVID-19, enrolled during active disease. V and J are TRBV7-9 and TRBJ1-2; no clear D. Sample: peripheral blood. The CDR3 here is CASSRWMYEVNYGYTF. DNA of the CDR3: TGTGCCAGCAGCCGATGGATGTATGAGGTCAATTATGGCTACACCTTC.